A single sample is the source of the 12 T cell receptor beta chains below, sequenced in a study of blood T cell repertoires in COVID-19. Measured with immunoSEQ multiplex PCR; TCRdb has only the in-frame clones, and not every one. The table lists about 29,000 clones, roughly 87% of them singletons. The sequenced sample was peripheral blood. The source is a human donor in a cohort sampled during active COVID-19.

This clone was observed a single time. The rearrangement uses TRBV4-1 and TRBJ2-1; 13 bases match TRBD2. With 3 bases clipped from V and 7 bases from J, the junction kept 15 bases outside the gene matches. CDR1 and CDR2 (germline): MGHRA, YSYEKL. The CDR3 runs to 19 residues. CDR3 coding DNA: TGCGCCAGCAGCCATCCCGGGACTAGCGGGGCCCAAAAGAAAAATGAGCAGTTCTTC. Translating it yields CASSHPGTSGAQKKNEQFF.

The V call is TRBV9, the J call TRBJ1-1, with a weak D call TRBD1 (5 bases). CDR1 is SGDLS, CDR2 YYNGEE, per germline. The CDR3 covers 18 residues. Trimming left V 0 bases short and J 0 bases short, with 18 bases between. CDR3 loop: CASSVGIQEGWMNTEAFF. As DNA, the CDR3 is TGTGCCAGCAGCGTAGGGATACAGGAGGGGTGGATGAACACTGAAGCTTTCTTT. The full variable domain, in which reference TRBV9 and TRBJ1-1 provide the parts outside the CDR3, is DSGVTQTPKHLITATGQRVTLRCSPRSGDLSVYWYQQSLDQGLQFLIQYYNGEERAKGNILERFSAQQFPDLHSELNLSSLELGDSALYFCASSVGIQEGWMNTEAFFGQGTRLTVV.

The CDR3 bases are TGTGCCAGTAGTCCCGACCCAGGGAGGGGTAGCACTGAAGCTTTCTTT. Its translation is CASSPDPGRGSTEAFF. V usage is TRBV19 and J usage is TRBJ1-1; TRBD1 is a possible D gene (5 bases). V dropped 5 bases and J dropped 4 bases, with 20 bases sitting between them. Per germline, CDR1 LNHDA and CDR2 SQIVND (reference sequence). The CDR3 is 16 residues long.

J is TRBJ1-3 and V is TRBV12-3 or TRBV12-4, with D possibly matching TRBD1 (5 bases). V was pared by 10 bases and J by 8 bases, with 15 bases between. The CDR3 has 12 amino acids. The CDR3 here is CATPGVRDTIYF. The DNA for the CDR3 is TGTGCCACCCCGGGGGTCAGGGACACCATATATTTT.

The chain has TRBV7-2 and TRBJ2-4; 12 bases map to TRBD1. The CDR3 covers 14 residues. Per germline, CDR1 SGHTA and CDR2 FQGNSA. The junction had 5 bases not matched to a gene; V was cut back by 5 bases and J by 9 bases. The CDR3 protein is CASSRDRGLGIQYF. The CDR3 DNA sequence: TGTGCCAGCAGCAGGGACAGGGGGCTGGGCATTCAGTACTTC.

The chain carries TRBV7-2 and TRBJ2-3, with D uncertain. Germline V CDR1 and CDR2: SGHTA, FQGNSA. V was shortened by 1 base and J by 12 bases, with 14 bases between the two germline ends. The CDR3 has 13 amino acids. CDR3 bases: TGTGCCAGCAGCTTAGGTAGCAGTTCACGTCAGTATTTT. Its translation is CASSLGSSSRQYF.

This clone was observed a single time. The rearrangement joins TRBV29-1 to TRBJ2-7, with D perhaps TRBD1 (6 bases). Germline V gene data show CDR1 as SQVTM and CDR2 as ANQGSEA. CDR3 length: 12 residues. Trimming cost V 6 bases and J 6 bases, with 15 bases left between them. In DNA, the CDR3 is TGCAGCGTAAAAACAGGGCCGGGCGAGCAGTACTTC. This codes for CSVKTGPGEQYF.

This clone appeared a few times. This rearrangement joins TRBV6-1 to TRBJ2-1; TRBD1 matches at 11 bases. Germline V gene lookup returns CDR1 MNHNS and CDR2 SASEGT. Trimming took 3 bases from V and 7 from J; bases not matched to a gene: 2. The CDR3 has 14 amino acids. The CDR3 DNA follows: TGTGCCAGCAGTGAGGGACAGGGGGGGAATGAGCAGTTCTTC. It specifies CASSEGQGGNEQFF.

The chain combines TRBV29-1 with TRBJ2-2, with D perhaps matching TRBD1 (6 bases). Trimming took off 6 bases at V and 3 bases at J, with 17 bases between the two ends. CDR1 is SQVTM and CDR2 is ANQGSEA in the germline V gene. CDR3 length: 15 residues. CDR3 coding DNA: TGCAGCGTCGTCACAGGGTTCGAACACACCGGGGAGCTGTTTTTT. Translating gives CSVVTGFEHTGELFF.

Written as DNA, the CDR3 is TGTGCCAGCAGCTGGGAGGGGGTAGCCAAAAACATTCAGTACTTC. It is translated as CASSWEGVAKNIQYF. V gene TRBV7-8 combines with J gene TRBJ2-4, with D possibly matching TRBD2 (7 bases). Germline loops: CDR1 SGHVS, CDR2 FQNEAQ. CDR3 size: 15 residues. V lost 4 bases and J lost 0, with 10 bases in between.

The J gene is TRBJ2-7, the V gene TRBV7-2, with 10 bases fitting TRBD2. V shed 3 bases, J shed 1 base, and the junction held 9 bases outside the gene matches. Germline loops: CDR1 SGHTA, CDR2 FQGNSA. The CDR3 covers 17 residues. The CDR3 loop reads CASSFSPISGGSYEQYF. DNA for the CDR3: TGTGCCAGCAGCTTCTCTCCGATTAGCGGGGGGTCCTACGAGCAGTACTTC.

This clone came up a few times. CDR3: CASAPDRGSGNTIYF. Here the CDR3 DNA reads TGCGCCAGCGCCCCCGACAGGGGTTCTGGAAACACCATATATTTT. This sequence joins TRBV4-1 and TRBJ1-3; 8 nucleotides agree with TRBD1. Per the germline V gene, CDR1 is MGHRA and CDR2 is YSYEKL. J gave up 1 base and V 8 bases, and 7 bases lay outside the gene matches. The CDR3 is 15 residues long.